A single sample is the source of the 15 T cell receptor beta chains below, sequenced in a study of siplizumab effects on memory and regulatory T cells. Assay: immunoSEQ multiplex PCR; the TCRdb copy retains only in-frame clones and omits some. The repertoire has about 100,000 clones, more than 90% of them found once; the top ten carry 0.14% to 0.15%. Sequencing input: CD4+ T cells sorted from blood. All receptors come from a human donor in good health.

The chain is built from TRBV28 and TRBJ1-2, with no clear D. CDR1 MDHEN and CDR2 SYDVKM come from the germline V gene. This CDR3 is built from 14 residues. V lost 3 bases and J lost 4, with 12 bases in between. The CDR3 DNA is TGTGCCAGCAGTTTGGGTGGGCAGTTCTATGGCTACACCTTC. Its translation: CASSLGGQFYGYTF.

CDR3 protein: CASSMSGVTANYGYTF. In DNA form, the CDR3 reads TGTGCCAGTAGTATGAGTGGTGTAACAGCTAACTATGGCTACACCTTC. This chain connects TRBV19 to TRBJ1-2; D remains unclear. CDR1 and CDR2 from the germline V gene are LNHDA and SQIVND (reference sequence). The CDR3 is 16 amino acids. V lost 3 bases, J lost 0 bases, and 14 bases lay in between.

This clone was detected only once. This chain uses TRBV6-1 with TRBJ2-5; TRBD2 agrees at 10 bases. The CDR3 covers 15 residues. Unmatched junction bases numbered 5, after V lost 1 base and J lost 6 bases. Germline CDR1 reads MNHNS; CDR2 reads SASEGT. The CDR3 DNA sequence: TGTGCCAGCAGTGAAGAGCGGGGGGGCTTGCAGACCCAGTACTTC. It is translated as CASSEERGGLQTQYF.

The chain links TRBV11-2 to TRBJ2-3; D not resolved. V was pared by 2 bases and J by 4 bases, with 10 bases between. Germline CDR1 SGHAT, CDR2 FQNNGV. The CDR3 runs to 14 residues. CDR3 protein: CASSLLRQADTQYF. As DNA, the CDR3 is TGTGCCAGCAGCTTACTAAGGCAGGCAGATACGCAGTATTTT. The full variable domain, in which reference TRBV11-2 and TRBJ2-3 provide the parts outside the CDR3, is EAGVAQSPRYKIIEKRQSVAFWCNPISGHATLYWYQQILGQGPKLLIQFQNNGVVDDSQLPKDRFSAERLKGVDSTLKIQPAKLEDSAVYLCASSLLRQADTQYFGPGTRLTVL.

The chain recombines TRBV19 with TRBJ1-3; 7 nucleotides agree with TRBD1. The CDR3 loop spans 17 amino acids. The ends lost 7 bases at V and 3 bases at J; junction bases unmatched: 15. Germline V lookup: CDR1 LNHDA, CDR2 SQIVND (reference sequence). CDR3 sequence: CASNPLTGPRSGNTIYF. The CDR3 DNA follows: TGTGCCAGTAATCCTTTGACAGGGCCTAGAAGTGGAAACACCATATATTTT.

V gene TRBV5-4 combines with J gene TRBJ2-7; 9 nucleotides agree with TRBD1. Germline values: CDR1 SGHNT, CDR2 YYREEE (reference sequence). J lost 6 bases, V lost 3 bases, and 4 bases had no gene match. The CDR3 has 13 amino acids. The CDR3 reads CASSWDRDGEQYF. In DNA, the CDR3 is TGTGCCAGCAGCTGGGACAGGGATGGCGAGCAGTACTTC.

The chain combines TRBV2 with TRBJ2-7, with D perhaps TRBD1 or TRBD2 (5 bases each). Germline-derived CDR1 and CDR2 are SNHLY and FYNNEI. The CDR3 is 18 residues long. V lost 4 bases and J 0 bases, leaving 22 bases between the germline ends. The CDR3 DNA is TGTGCCAGCAGTGCCTACGGGGCTACATTTACCTTCTCCTACGAGCAGTACTTC. Translated, it gives CASSAYGATFTFSYEQYF.

V is TRBV9 and J is TRBJ2-7; D is perhaps TRBD2 (5 bases). The CDR3 is made up of 13 amino acids. V lost 0 bases and J lost 7, with 11 bases in between. CDR1 and CDR2 from the germline V gene are SGDLS and YYNGEE. The CDR3 loop is CASSVGVPGEQYF. CDR3 nucleotide sequence: TGTGCCAGCAGCGTAGGAGTCCCGGGAGAGCAGTACTTC. Drawing the rest from reference TRBV9 and TRBJ2-7, the complete variable domain is DSGVTQTPKHLITATGQRVTLRCSPRSGDLSVYWYQQSLDQGLQFLIQYYNGEERAKGNILERFSAQQFPDLHSELNLSSLELGDSALYFCASSVGVPGEQYFGPGTRLTVT.

This chain links TRBV4-1 with TRBJ2-3, with 7 bases that match TRBD2. CDR1 MGHRA and CDR2 YSYEKL come from the germline V gene. The CDR3 consists of 13 residues. After removal of 8 bases from V and 0 bases from J, the junction contained 2 bases not matched to a gene. CDR3 nucleotide sequence: TGCGCCAGCCGGGAGGCTAGCACAGATACGCAGTATTTT. Amino acid sequence: CASREASTDTQYF.

CDR3 protein: CASSNGLANRLYGYTF. CDR3 in DNA: TGCGCCAGCAGTAACGGATTGGCGAACCGACTCTATGGCTACACCTTC. V gene TRBV5-1 combines with J gene TRBJ1-2; D not resolved. This CDR3 region has 16 residues. The germline gives CDR1 SGHRS, CDR2 YFSETQ. Trimming stripped 5 bases from V and 4 bases from J, with 21 bases between. The whole variable domain, filled in from reference TRBV5-1 and TRBJ1-2, reads KAGVTQTPRYLIKTRGQQVTLSCSPISGHRSVSWYQQTPGQGLQFLFEYFSETQRNKGNFPGRFSGRQFSNSRSEMNVSTLELGDSALYLCASSNGLANRLYGYTFGSGTRLTVV.

V gene TRBV2 combines with J gene TRBJ2-5; D not certain. The V and J ends lost 6 bases and 4 bases respectively, with 15 bases between them. The V gene's germline CDR1 is SNHLY and CDR2 FYNNEI. CDR3 length: 14 amino acids. CDR3 DNA: TGTGCCAGCAGGAAGACTCCTTTCACAGAGACCCAGTACTTC. It is translated as CASRKTPFTETQYF.

The chain has TRBV9 and TRBJ2-7, with D perhaps assigned TRBD1 or TRBD2 (5 bases each). The germline V gene has CDR1 SGDLS and CDR2 YYNGEE. This CDR3 contains 14 residues. V dropped 0 bases and J dropped 0 bases, with 7 bases sitting between them. Here the CDR3 reads CASSVGGSSYEQYF. The CDR3 bases are TGTGCCAGCAGCGTAGGGGGGAGCTCCTACGAGCAGTACTTC. The full variable domain, in which reference TRBV9 and TRBJ2-7 provide the parts outside the CDR3, is DSGVTQTPKHLITATGQRVTLRCSPRSGDLSVYWYQQSLDQGLQFLIQYYNGEERAKGNILERFSAQQFPDLHSELNLSSLELGDSALYFCASSVGGSSYEQYFGPGTRLTVT.

This chain joins TRBV7-9 and TRBJ2-5; a possible D gene is TRBD2 (6 bases). Germline V gene lookup returns CDR1 SEHNR and CDR2 FQNEAQ (reference sequence). V gave up 5 bases and J gave up 7 bases, with 17 bases separating them. The CDR3 runs to 14 residues. The CDR3 region has the DNA TGTGCCAGCAGCCCTTTGCGGGTGCGGGGGACCCAGTACTTC. Amino acid sequence: CASSPLRVRGTQYF.

This chain uses TRBV27 with TRBJ1-2; D uncertain. This CDR3 contains 15 residues. Trimming pared 5 bases from V and 8 bases from J, leaving 21 bases between. CDR1 and CDR2 (germline): MNHEY, SMNVEV (reference sequence). The CDR3 is CASSTLPRPDVGYTF. Here the CDR3 DNA reads TGTGCCAGCAGTACTCTACCGCGTCCAGACGTGGGCTACACCTTC.

This clone appeared a few times. The chain has TRBV30 and TRBJ2-7, with D possibly matching TRBD1 (6 bases). In germline, CDR1 is GTSNPN, CDR2 SVGIG (reference sequence). Trimming left V 3 bases short and J 1 base short, with 7 bases between. The CDR3 has 12 amino acids. The CDR3 DNA follows: TGTGCCTGGAGGGACAGTTCCTACGAGCAGTACTTC. Amino acids: CAWRDSSYEQYF.